Below, 16 T cell receptor beta chains from the same sample are listed, as sequenced in a study of a mutant IDH1 vaccine in newly diagnosed glioma. Method: immunoSEQ multiplex PCR; TCRdb's copy keeps in-frame clones and lacks some. Of tens of thousands of clones listed, roughly 87% are singletons. Antigens for these TCRs are unknown. This sample's time point: week 47, end of study. Doses of 300 ug of mutant IDH1 20-mer peptide were given with topical imiquimod. The sample was PBMCs, taken from a glioma patient whose treatment included an IDH1 peptide vaccine. Receptors originate from a woman aged 45-65 years with glioma.

The chain is built from TRBV18 and TRBJ2-7, with D unresolved. Germline V gives CDR1 KGHSH, CDR2 LQKENI. The CDR3 extends over 14 amino acids. V was cut by 0 bases and J by 2 bases, with 8 bases left in between. The CDR3 DNA is TGTGCCAGCTCACCACCGGGTTTTGCCTACGAGCAGTACTTC. Translated: CASSPPGFAYEQYF.

V and J are TRBV7-8 and TRBJ2-1; TRBD1 is a possible D gene (6 bases). The germline CDR1 and CDR2 sequences are SGHVS and FQNEAQ. This CDR3 comprises 16 residues. The germline V and J ends were trimmed by 2 bases and 1 base, with 12 bases remaining between them. The CDR3 here is CASSLRAGVSYNEQFF. Written as DNA, the CDR3 is TGTGCCAGCAGCTTACGGGCAGGGGTATCCTACAATGAGCAGTTCTTC.

As concerns this clone: Its ends do not fully match the called genes, so a read error is possible. The chain has TRBV20-1 and TRBJ2-2; D not certain. CDR1 and CDR2 (germline): DFQATT, SNEGSKA (reference sequence). The CDR3 runs to 11 residues. The CDR3 reads CSAVWAGELFF. In DNA form, the CDR3 reads TGCAGTGCCGTCTGGGCCGGAGAGCTGTTTTTT.

The chain recombines TRBV28 with TRBJ1-1; D might be TRBD1 (5 bases). The length of the CDR3 is 14 residues. Per the germline V gene, CDR1 is MDHEN and CDR2 is SYDVKM. Trimming removed 2 bases at V and 5 bases at J, with 12 bases between. The CDR3 sequence: CASSLPGERTEAFF. CDR3 sequence (DNA): TGTGCCAGCAGTTTACCGGGGGAGAGGACTGAAGCTTTCTTT.

The V and J genes are TRBV2 and TRBJ1-4; no definite D call. Germline loops: CDR1 SNHLY, CDR2 FYNNEI. CDR3 length equals 12 residues. Between the trimmed V and J ends, which lost 8 bases and 3 bases, there was a span of 7 bases. DNA for the CDR3: TGTGCCAGCGGGCTGGCTAATGAAAAACTGTTTTTT. As protein: CASGLANEKLFF.

The gene calls are TRBV28 and TRBJ1-1; TRBD1 might be the D (5 bases). Germline V gene sequence: CDR1 MDHEN, CDR2 SYDVKM. CDR3 length: 11 residues. CDR3 amino acids: CGSGGGTEAFF. The CDR3 DNA sequence: TGTGGGTCAGGTGGGGGCACTGAAGCTTTCTTT.

CDR3 bases: TGTGCCAGCAGTGAAGTAACAGGAGCAGATACGCAGTATTTT. Protein: CASSEVTGADTQYF. The gene calls are TRBV2 and TRBJ2-3; a weak D match, TRBD1 (5 bases). The germline V gene encodes CDR1 SNHLY and CDR2 FYNNEI. Trimming took 1 base from V and 4 from J, leaving 9 bases between them. The CDR3 is made up of 14 amino acids.

This clone was seen only once. V gene TRBV5-1 combines with J gene TRBJ1-5; 7 positions agree with TRBD1. The CDR3 contains 14 residues. Germline V lookup: CDR1 SGHRS, CDR2 YFSETQ. V shed 4 bases, J shed 6 bases, and the junction held 7 bases outside the gene matches. Here the CDR3 DNA reads TGCGCCAGCAGCCATGAGGACAGGACTCAGCCCCAGCATTTT. It codes for CASSHEDRTQPQHF.

V usage is TRBV5-1 and J usage is TRBJ2-3, with 10 bases that match TRBD2. The V and J ends lost 0 bases and 0 bases, in that order; junction bases with no gene match: 4. This CDR3 contains 17 residues. The germline gives CDR1 SGHRS, CDR2 YFSETQ. CDR3 sequence (DNA): TGCGCCAGCAGCTTGGGGGCTAGCGGGGGTAGCACAGATACGCAGTATTTT. The encoded protein is CASSLGASGGSTDTQYF.

The rearrangement joins TRBV5-1 to TRBJ2-3; the match to TRBD1 covers 8 bases. The germline V gene has CDR1 SGHRS and CDR2 YFSETQ. The junction had 4 bases not matched to a gene; V was cut back by 0 bases and J by 4 bases. The CDR3 is 15 amino acids. The CDR3 sequence is CASSLAGQDSDTQYF. In DNA form, the CDR3 reads TGCGCCAGCAGCTTGGCGGGACAGGACTCAGATACGCAGTATTTT.

V and J are TRBV5-5 and TRBJ2-5; 13 nucleotides agree with TRBD2. V lost 1 base, J lost 5 bases, and 11 bases stayed unmatched. Per germline, CDR1 SGHKS and CDR2 YYEKEE (reference sequence). The CDR3 is 18 residues long. In DNA, the CDR3 is TGTGCCAGCAGCTTGAGTACTAGCGGGGGGGCTCACCGGGAGACCCAGTACTTC. Protein product: CASSLSTSGGAHRETQYF.

The chain's CDR3 is CATQGLFGYTF. The CDR3 nucleotides read TGTGCCACACAGGGACTTTTTGGCTACACCTTC. The chain joins TRBV19 to TRBJ1-2; the D gene is possibly TRBD1 (6 bases). This CDR3 region has 11 residues. Between the trimmed V and J ends, which lost 10 bases and 7 bases, there was a span of 13 bases. CDR1 LNHDA and CDR2 SQIVND come from the germline V gene (reference sequence).

The rearrangement links TRBV9 to TRBJ1-6; weak D call: TRBD1 (5 bases). The CDR3 spans 13 residues. The germline V and J ends were trimmed by 5 bases and 10 bases, with 13 bases remaining between them. Germline CDR1 reads SGDLS; CDR2 reads YYNGEE. CDR3 in amino acids: CASRSGLGSPLHF. The CDR3 DNA reads TGTGCCAGCAGGTCAGGGTTGGGATCACCCCTCCACTTT.

V is TRBV19 and J is TRBJ1-4; D ambiguous. The CDR3 runs to 13 residues. Per the germline V gene, CDR1 is LNHDA and CDR2 is SQIVND (reference sequence). With 11 bases removed from V and 0 bases from J, the gap between germline ends came to 10 bases. The CDR3 loop reads CAVRTATNEKLFF. The CDR3 DNA follows: TGTGCCGTCCGGACTGCAACTAATGAAAAACTGTTTTTT.

This chain joins TRBV18 and TRBJ2-1; D gene uncertain. CDR3 length: 11 amino acids. Germline V CDR1 and CDR2: KGHSH, LQKENI. Trimming removed 6 bases at V and 5 bases at J, with 5 bases between. The CDR3 here is CASSANNEQFF. For the CDR3, the DNA is TGTGCCAGCTCCGCCAACAATGAGCAGTTCTTC.

V and J are TRBV4-1 and TRBJ2-5, with 9 bases fitting TRBD1. The last part of the DNA fits TRBJ2-7 better; the J call may be wrong. Germline V CDR1 and CDR2: MGHRA, YSYEKL. There are 14 residues in the CDR3. The CDR3 protein is CASSQGQGSYEQYF. CDR3 DNA sequence: TGCGCCAGCAGCCAGGGACAGGGATCCTACGAGCAGTACTTC.